The 17 T cell receptor beta chains reported below all come from one sample, sequenced in a study of Graves' ophthalmopathy and Graves' hyperthyroidism. Researchers took RNA transcripts and amplified TCR beta CDR3 regions from them. First-round RT-PCR relied on HTBI primers, and a second-round multiplex PCR came next. MiXCR, run by TCRdb on the multiplex PCR reads, gives a single entry per CDR3 protein. The top ten clones hold over 8.5% of a sample with more than 1,000,000 distinct CDR3 sequences, about 40% of them seen once. The material sequenced was peripheral blood or thyroid tissue (not recorded which). The receptors shown here come from an adult man with Graves' hyperthyroidism.

The chain is built from TRBV2 and TRBJ2-5; weak D call: TRBD1 (5 bases). Germline-derived CDR1 and CDR2 are SNHLY and FYNNEI. Trimming cost V 4 bases and J 5 bases, with 26 bases left between them. The CDR3 is made up of 18 amino acids. The CDR3 spells CASSATPYPLGPRETQYF. The CDR3 bases are TGTGCCAGCAGTGCTACACCCTACCCACTGGGGCCGAGGGAGACCCAGTACTTC.

Many counts were recorded for this clonotype. J is TRBJ1-2 and V is TRBV12-3 or TRBV12-4; D is ambiguous. The CDR3 loop spans 13 amino acids. Trimming cost V 6 bases and J 7 bases, with 15 bases left between them. CDR3 amino acids: CASRGDQFFGYTF. CDR3 in DNA: TGTGCCAGCAGGGGTGACCAGTTCTTTGGCTACACCTTC.

This clonotype appeared many times. The genes are TRBV12-3 or TRBV12-4 and TRBJ2-7, with D hard to call. Trimming removed 2 bases at V and 7 bases at J, with 18 bases between. This CDR3 is built from 15 residues. CDR3 in DNA: TGTGCCAGCAGTTTATCGGACCCTTCTCTGGGTGAGCAGTACTTC. Translation gives CASSLSDPSLGEQYF.

This chain joins TRBV5-1 and TRBJ1-5; no clear D. The CDR3 loop spans 15 amino acids. Trimming removed 0 bases from V and 0 bases from J, with 7 bases in between. Germline CDR1 reads SGHRS; CDR2 reads YFSETQ. CDR3 DNA: TGCGCCAGCAGCTTGGGGCCAGTTAGCAATCAGCCCCAGCATTTT. This sequence encodes CASSLGPVSNQPQHF.

To note about this clonotype: Since no conserved phenylalanine or tryptophan closes the CDR3, a read error is the likely cause. The chain carries TRBV7-2 and TRBJ2-7, with D perhaps TRBD2 (7 bases). The V and J ends lost 6 bases and 6 bases respectively, with 15 bases between them. CDR1 and CDR2 (germline): SGHTA, FQGNSA. The CDR3 has 13 residues. The CDR3 protein is CASSLGGTTEQYL. For the CDR3, the DNA is TGTGCCAGCAGTCTCGGGGGGACAACCGAGCAGTACCTC.

This clonotype was counted a few times. The chain employs TRBV29-1 and TRBJ1-6, with 10 bases fitting TRBD1. With 7 bases clipped from V and 12 bases from J, the junction kept 9 bases outside the gene matches. Germline CDR1 reads SQVTM; CDR2 reads ANQGSEA. This CDR3 is 13 amino acids long. The CDR3 DNA is TGCAGCGCCAGCCCGGGACAGGGGCAACCCCTCCACTTT. It is translated as CSASPGQGQPLHF. Using reference TRBV29-1 and TRBJ1-6 for the parts outside the CDR3, the full variable domain is SAVISQKPSRDICQRGTSLTIQCQVDSQVTMMFWYRQQPGQSLTLIATANQGSEATYESGFVIDKFPISRPNLTFSTLTVSNMSPEDSSIYLCSASPGQGQPLHFGNGTRLTVT.

As to this clonotype: This sequence may be a read error, since a much larger clone differs from it by one base. The J gene is TRBJ1-6, the V gene TRBV5-1; 10 bases are shared with TRBD1. CDR1 and CDR2 from the germline V gene are SGHRS and YFSETQ. The CDR3 is made up of 15 amino acids. Here the CDR3 reads CASSDPTGGSSPPHF. CDR3 sequence (DNA): TGCGCCAGCAGCGACCCGACAGGGGGCTCTTCACCCCCCCACTTT.

This chain links TRBV5-8 with TRBJ2-2, with 12 bases fitting TRBD2. The CDR3 covers 20 residues. Germline loops: CDR1 SGHTS, CDR2 YDEGEE. V lost 1 base and J lost 4; bases outside the gene matches: 14. CDR3 sequence (DNA): TGTGCCAGCAGCTTGTTCGGGACTAGCGGGCCTCACGCGGGCACCGGGGAGCTGTTTTTT. It codes for CASSLFGTSGPHAGTGELFF.

This clonotype was detected only a few times. The chain couples TRBV12-3 or TRBV12-4 to TRBJ2-7, with TRBD2 identical over 11 bases. After removal of 4 bases from V and 9 bases from J, the junction contained 14 bases not matched to a gene. The CDR3 loop spans 16 amino acids. Here the CDR3 reads CASSYSTSGTTTTQYF. For the CDR3, the DNA is TGTGCCAGCAGTTACTCGACTAGCGGGACTACTACGACGCAGTACTTC.

V gene TRBV30 combines with J gene TRBJ1-3; possible D gene TRBD1, 5 bases. There are 16 residues in the CDR3. The germline V gene has CDR1 GTSNPN and CDR2 SVGIG (reference sequence). Between the trimmed V and J ends, which lost 0 bases and 4 bases, there was a span of 16 bases. The CDR3 here is CAWSVGVGTGGNTIYF. In nucleotides, the CDR3 is TGTGCCTGGAGTGTAGGGGTCGGGACCGGGGGAAACACCATATATTTT.

The rearrangement uses TRBV10-3 and TRBJ2-5, with 9 bases identical to TRBD2. The CDR3 is 14 amino acids. CDR1 is ENHRY and CDR2 is SYGVKD in the germline V gene. V shed 8 bases, J shed 4 bases, and the junction held 8 bases outside the gene matches. CDR3 sequence: CAISAGGRRETQYF. The CDR3 bases are TGTGCCATCTCGGCGGGAGGGCGGCGAGAGACCCAGTACTTC.

This sequence joins TRBV10-3 and TRBJ2-2; D may be TRBD1 (5 bases). CDR1 and CDR2 from the germline V gene are ENHRY and SYGVKD. Trimming pared 6 bases from V and 0 bases from J, leaving 11 bases between. CDR3 length: 15 amino acids. The CDR3 DNA reads as TGTGCCATCAGCCACCTACAGGCGAACACCGGGGAGCTGTTTTTT. Amino acid sequence: CAISHLQANTGELFF.

This clonotype was recorded once. A junction boundary mismatches the germline segment, possibly from a read error. The chain uses TRBV7-2 and TRBJ1-3, with a tentative D call TRBD1 (6 bases). The CDR3 contains 16 residues. Looked up from germline, CDR1 is SGHTA and CDR2 is FQGNSA. Written as DNA, the CDR3 is TGCGCCAGCAGCCTGGCAGGGGCGGCCTCTGGAAACACCATATATTTT. Its protein is CASSLAGAASGNTIYF.

This clonotype was detected only a few times. The rearrangement links TRBV9 to TRBJ1-5, with TRBD1 matching over 10 bases. Losses at the gene ends were 5 bases for V and 2 bases for J; bases not matched to a gene: 7. This CDR3 is 16 amino acids long. Germline V gene lookup returns CDR1 SGDLS and CDR2 YYNGEE. The CDR3 DNA follows: TGTGCCAGCAGTCCATCCGGGACAGGGGGCAATCAGCCCCAGCATTTT. This sequence encodes CASSPSGTGGNQPQHF.

The chain couples TRBV13 to TRBJ2-7, with TRBD2 matching over 11 bases. From germline, CDR1 is PRHDT and CDR2 FYEKMQ (reference sequence). This CDR3 contains 14 residues. The V segment lost 7 bases and the J segment 5 bases; nucleotides outside the gene matches: 7. CDR3 residues: CASILSGGADEQYF. CDR3 in DNA: TGTGCCAGCATCCTTAGCGGGGGGGCAGACGAGCAGTACTTC.

This clonotype was picked up a small number of times. The chain is built from TRBV6-6 and TRBJ2-7, with D perhaps TRBD1 or TRBD2 (5 bases each). The ends were cut back, 8 bases at V and 2 bases at J, with 19 bases in the middle. Germline loops: CDR1 MNHNY, CDR2 SVGAGI (reference sequence). The CDR3 covers 15 residues. Written as DNA, the CDR3 is TGTGCCAGCCGAAACCCGGGACGGGGAACCTACGAGCAGTACTTC. Translating it yields CASRNPGRGTYEQYF.

There are a few counts of this clonotype. V gene TRBV10-3 combines with J gene TRBJ2-7; D call uncertain. The end of the DNA aligns better with TRBJ2-1, so the J call may be wrong. The CDR3 length is 12 residues. The germline V gene has CDR1 ENHRY and CDR2 SYGVKD. CDR3 nucleotide sequence: TGTGCCATCAGTGAGTCGGGGAATGAGCAGTTCTTC. It translates to CAISESGNEQFF.